This T cell receptor beta chain was recovered during a study of blood T cell repertoires in COVID-19. At the level of the study: There were acute and convalescent COVID-19 samples, and they came from the United States, Italy and Spain. PBMCs, B-cell-depleted T cells, or T cells were the source of the cDNA or gDNA that made up the material.

The CDR3 is 16 amino acids. Per the germline V gene, CDR1 is LNHDA and CDR2 is SQIVND (reference sequence). The V segment lost 6 bases and the J segment 1 base; nucleotides outside the gene matches: 11. Original methodology: Estimation of nucleated cell counts relied on the amplification of reference gene primers. Only in-frame clones appear in the TCRdb table, and some are missing; sequencing was by immunoSEQ multiplex PCR. The V and J calls and clone size were taken over from that table, and D and trimming were inferred from the DNA. The repertoire has about 190,000 clones, around 84% of them found once; the top ten carry 15% to 20%.

This sequence was found in a human donor in a cohort sampled during active COVID-19. This chain joins TRBV19 and TRBJ1-1; 7 bases are shared with TRBD1. The material sequenced was peripheral blood. The CDR3 reads CASSQPAGQKNTEAFF. The CDR3 DNA reads as TGTGCCAGTAGCCAACCTGCGGGACAGAAGAACACTGAAGCTTTCTTT. Based on the CDR3 plus reference TRBV19 and TRBJ1-1, the full variable domain is DGGITQSPKYLFRKEGQNVTLSCEQNLNHDAMYWYRQDPGQGLRLIYYSQIVNDFQKGDIAEGYSVSREKKESFPLTVTSAQKNPTAFYLCASSQPAGQKNTEAFFGQGTRLTVV.